The sequence of this T cell receptor (beta chain) was determined in a study of a mutant IDH1 vaccine in newly diagnosed glioma. This table comes from immunoSEQ multiplex PCR, and its TCRdb copy is limited to in-frame clones, with some not included. The sample has about 51,000 clones; about 80% are singletons. Sample time point: baseline, week 1 (first vaccination visit). Treatment given: pre-vaccination baseline after standard-of-care therapy. This receptor was obtained from a woman between 40 and 55 years old with glioma. This sample comprised PBMCs, obtained from a glioma patient treated with radiotherapy, temozolomide or both.

For the CDR3, the DNA is TGTGCCAGCTCACCAAGCAATTCGGAGTTAGCTAACTATGGCTACACCTTC. This encodes CASSPSNSELANYGYTF. The chain carries TRBV18 and TRBJ1-2; no firm D call. The V gene lost 2 bases and the J gene lost 0 bases, with 16 bases spanning the gap. CDR1 and CDR2 (germline): KGHSH, LQKENI. The CDR3 runs 17 residues.